This T cell receptor (beta chain) emerged from a study of CD4 and CD8 cells across lung adenocarcinoma regions. Localized lung adenocarcinoma, a non-small cell lung cancer, affected the donors. One entry per CDR3 protein results from TCRdb running MiXCR on the PCR reads. The sample carries around 20,000 distinct CDR3 sequences, roughly half recorded once. CDR3 size: 15 residues. Per the germline V gene, CDR1 is MNHEY and CDR2 is SVGAGI. Losses at the gene ends were 2 bases for V and 4 bases for J; bases not matched to a gene: 7. The specimen sequenced was CD8+ T cells from the center of a lung tumor. The chain is built from TRBV6-5 and TRBJ2-7, with TRBD1 matching over 8 bases. The origin of this receptor is a female donor with lung adenocarcinoma. The CD4 and CD8 labels of this study may be unreliable. This CDR3 is CASSYSGQGWYEQYF. The CDR3 DNA sequence: TGTGCCAGCAGTTACAGCGGACAGGGCTGGTACGAGCAGTACTTC.